These T cell receptor beta chains were read from a single sample in a study of T-cell reconstitution after alpha-beta-depleted transplantation in children. TCRdb re-analysed the PCR reads in MiXCR, keeping a single row per CDR3 protein. This sample has 100,000 to 130,000 distinct CDR3 sequences, with approximately 6% found just once. The sequencing used PBMCs, mostly from graft donor cells, collected 360 days after TCRalphabeta/CD19-depleted stem cell transplant. All receptors derive from a male patient between 2 and 9 years old who had a stem cell transplant for acute lymphoblastic leukemia, so the T cells may come from the graft donor. Each CDR3 is given with its conserved first and last residue. Fields, in order: clone size, J gene, V gene, D gene, CDR3 protein, CDR3 DNA. D genes are given only for firm matches. Size tells how often a clone was seen (once, few, many) or the class of an expanded clone, and some rows leave it out.

>NA|TRBJ2-7|TRBV24-1|NA
CATSAWDNSYEQYF
TGTGCCACCAGTGCCTGGGACAACTCCTACGAGCAGTACTTC
>many|TRBJ2-7|TRBV28|TRBD1
CASSSGQGIYEQYF
TGTGCCAGCAGTTCCGGACAGGGAATCTACGAGCAGTACTTC
>NA|TRBJ1-1|TRBV7-6|NA
CASSATGSNTEAFF
TGTGCCAGCAGCGCCACAGGGTCCAACACTGAAGCTTTCTTT
>few|TRBJ1-1|TRBV6-1|NA
CASSDPRGAGILMNTEAFF
TGTGCCAGCAGTGATCCTCGGGGGGCCGGAATACTCATGAACACTGAAGCTTTCTTT
>many|TRBJ2-3|TRBV15|TRBD2
CATSLYPRPSGGVTDTQYF
TGTGCCACCAGCCTTTACCCTAGGCCTAGCGGAGGGGTCACAGATACGCAGTATTTT
>NA|TRBJ1-5|TRBV27|NA
CASSLVDSNQPQHF
TGTGCCAGCAGTTTAGTGGACAGCAATCAGCCCCAGCATTTT
>NA|TRBJ2-1|TRBV11-2|TRBD2
CASSPIAGEKAYNEQFF
TGTGCCAGCAGCCCCATAGCGGGAGAGAAGGCCTACAATGAGCAGTTCTTC
>NA|TRBJ2-5|TRBV7-9|NA
CARSPELFQETQYF
TGTGCCAGGAGCCCCGAACTATTCCAAGAGACCCAGTACTTC
>NA|TRBJ2-4|TRBV20-1|NA
CSARDHGGVPLAKNIQYF
TGCAGTGCTAGAGATCACGGCGGGGTCCCCTTAGCCAAAAACATTCAGTACTTC
>NA|TRBJ2-2|TRBV20-1|NA
CCARIREPPGTGELFF
TGCTGTGCTAGGATACGGGAGCCGCCGGGCACCGGGGAGCTGTTTTTT
>many|TRBJ2-1|TRBV11-1|TRBD2
CASSLEFGGRLRSYNEQFF
TGTGCCAGCAGCTTAGAATTTGGCGGGAGGCTCCGCTCCTACAATGAGCAGTTCTTC
>many|TRBJ1-5|TRBV15|NA
CATSRLPSGSQRQPQHF
TGTGCCACCAGCAGGCTACCCTCCGGGAGCCAAAGGCAGCCCCAGCATTTT
>few|TRBJ1-2|TRBV7-8|NA
CASSLGGYGYGYTF
TGTGCCAGCAGCTTAGGGGGCTATGGCTATGGCTACACCTTC
>many|TRBJ2-3|TRBV10-3|NA
CAIGEGRRQDTQYF
TGTGCCATCGGGGAAGGGAGGCGGCAAGATACGCAGTATTTT
>many|TRBJ2-2|TRBV5-1|TRBD1
CASSLGQLVPGELFF
TGCGCCAGCAGCCTGGGACAGCTGGTCCCCGGGGAGCTGTTTTTT
>NA|TRBJ2-3|TRBV11-3|NA
CASSSRIIDTQYF
TGTGCCAGCAGTTCCCGGATAATTGATACGCAGTATTTT
>many|TRBJ2-3|TRBV7-9|NA
CASLREFDTQYF
TGTGCCAGTCTACGCGAGTTTGATACGCAGTATTTT
>many|TRBJ2-7|TRBV4-3|NA
CASSQDAGFSYEQYF
TGCGCCAGCAGCCAAGATGCGGGATTCTCCTACGAGCAGTACTTC
>NA|TRBJ2-3|TRBV4-3|NA
CASSQDGALRDTQYF
TGCGCCAGCAGCCAAGATGGGGCTCTCAGAGATACGCAGTATTTT
>many|TRBJ1-4|TRBV4-3|NA
CASSQDWTTNEKLFF
TGCGCCAGCAGCCAAGATTGGACCACTAATGAAAAACTGTTTTTT
>NA|TRBJ2-3|TRBV7-2|TRBD1
CACGQGADTQYF
TGTGCCTGCGGACAGGGGGCCGATACGCAGTATTTT
>many|TRBJ2-7|TRBV7-9|TRBD1
CASSARQGLDTYEQYF
TGTGCCAGCAGCGCCAGACAGGGCCTGGATACCTACGAGCAGTACTTC
>few|TRBJ2-7|TRBV14|NA
CASSQDRNAGWGEQYF
TGTGCCAGCAGCCAAGATCGGAACGCAGGTTGGGGCGAGCAGTACTTC
>many|TRBJ2-7|TRBV7-6|NA
CASSSGTTYYEQYF
TGTGCCAGCAGCTCAGGGACAACCTACTACGAGCAGTACTTC
>NA|TRBJ1-1|TRBV6-5|NA
CASSYDRGEAFF
TGTGCCAGCAGTTACGACCGGGGGGAAGCTTTCTTT
>NA|TRBJ2-1|TRBV6-1|TRBD2
CASGLAEYNEQFF
TGTGCCAGCGGACTAGCCGAATACAATGAGCAGTTCTTC
>few|TRBJ1-5|TRBV20-1|NA
CSARPIKQRNQPQHF
TGCAGTGCTAGACCCATCAAACAACGCAATCAGCCCCAGCATTTT
>NA|TRBJ2-5|TRBV5-1|NA
CASTAGRYRETQYF
TGCGCCAGCACCGCAGGGCGATATCGAGAGACCCAGTACTTC
>few|TRBJ2-7|TRBV5-5|TRBD1
CASSLVGQVSYEQYF
TGTGCCAGCAGCTTGGTTGGACAGGTCTCCTACGAGCAGTACTTC
>many|TRBJ2-3|TRBV10-3|TRBD2
CAISGVGGSTDTQYF
TGTGCCATCAGTGGGGTCGGGGGGAGCACAGATACGCAGTATTTT
>many|TRBJ2-6|TRBV10-2|NA
CASSKSGANVLTF
TGCGCCAGCAGCAAATCTGGGGCCAACGTCCTGACTTTC
>NA|TRBJ2-7|TRBV6-2/TRBV6-3|TRBD2
CASSYSLRGSSGFYEQYF
TGTGCCAGCAGTTACTCGCTTAGAGGGTCTAGCGGATTCTACGAGCAGTACTTC
>few|TRBJ2-7|TRBV18|TRBD1
CASSPRSGQRSSYEQYF
TGTGCCAGCTCACCACGTTCGGGACAGCGGAGCTCCTACGAGCAGTACTTC
>many|TRBJ2-5|TRBV4-3|NA
CASSQDESGETQYF
TGCGCCAGCAGCCAAGATGAAAGCGGAGAGACCCAGTACTTC
>NA|TRBJ1-2|TRBV20-1|NA
CSARAWIYGYTF
TGCAGTGCTAGAGCTTGGATCTATGGCTACACCTTC
>NA|TRBJ1-1|TRBV11-3|NA
CASSLDSNSGTEAFF
TGTGCCAGCAGCTTAGACAGTAATTCAGGGACTGAAGCTTTCTTT
>few|TRBJ1-1|TRBV4-3|NA
CASSHTQGTEAFF
TGCGCCAGCAGCCATACTCAAGGCACTGAAGCTTTCTTT
>many|TRBJ2-1|TRBV4-1|NA
CASSPTGLSNEQFF
TGCGCCAGCAGCCCAACGGGACTCTCTAATGAGCAGTTCTTC
>NA|TRBJ2-7|TRBV4-3|NA
CASSQDRVGRTKQQYF
TGCGCCAGCAGCCAAGATCGGGTGGGGAGAACGAAACAGCAGTACTTC
>many|TRBJ2-7|TRBV11-2|NA
CASSLGGSGSYEQYF
TGTGCCAGCAGCTTAGGAGGGTCCGGCTCCTACGAGCAGTACTTC
>many|TRBJ2-2|TRBV12-5|TRBD2
CASGIAGGDTGELFF
TGTGCTAGTGGGATAGCGGGAGGAGACACCGGGGAGCTGTTTTTT
>NA|TRBJ2-3|TRBV2|TRBD2
CARGIGLAGDTQYF
TGTGCCAGGGGGATAGGACTAGCGGGCGATACGCAGTATTTT
>many|TRBJ2-7|TRBV7-9|NA
CASSYGPGNYEQYF
TGTGCCAGCAGCTACGGGCCGGGGAACTACGAGCAGTACTTC
>many|TRBJ2-2|TRBV29-1|NA
CSASRGDTGELFF
TGCAGCGCCTCTAGGGGGGACACCGGGGAGCTGTTTTTT
>few|TRBJ2-2|TRBV28|NA
CASSLTGTGGELFF
TGTGCCAGCAGCCTTACCGGGACGGGCGGGGAGCTGTTTTTT
>many|TRBJ2-2|TRBV28|NA
CASSLLGDTGELFF
TGTGCCAGCAGTTTACTCGGGGACACCGGGGAGCTGTTTTTT
>few|TRBJ2-5|TRBV24-1|TRBD1
CATSDMTGSATQYF
TGTGCCACCAGTGATATGACAGGGAGCGCGACCCAGTACTTC
>NA|TRBJ2-2|TRBV4-2|NA
CASSQFFGELFF
NA
>many|TRBJ1-5|TRBV12-3/TRBV12-4|TRBD1
CASSLETGISNQPQHF
TGTGCCAGCAGCTTAGAGACAGGGATCAGCAATCAGCCCCAGCATTTT
>many|TRBJ2-5|TRBV20-1|NA
CSASQPLTQETQYF
TGCAGTGCTAGCCAACCCTTGACACAAGAGACCCAGTACTTC